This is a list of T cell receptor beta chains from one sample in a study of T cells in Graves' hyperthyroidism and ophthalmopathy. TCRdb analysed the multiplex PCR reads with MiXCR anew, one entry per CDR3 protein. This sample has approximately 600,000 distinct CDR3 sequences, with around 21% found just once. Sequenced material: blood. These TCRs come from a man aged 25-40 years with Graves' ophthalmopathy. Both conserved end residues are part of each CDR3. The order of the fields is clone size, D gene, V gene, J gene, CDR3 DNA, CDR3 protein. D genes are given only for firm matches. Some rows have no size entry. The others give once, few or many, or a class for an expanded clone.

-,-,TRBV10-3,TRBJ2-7,TGTGCCATCAGTGAGTTAGAGGAACCCACCTACGAGCAGTACTTC,CAISELEEPTYEQYF
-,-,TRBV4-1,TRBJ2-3,TGCGCCAGCAGCCGGGAGCACAGCGGCACAGATACGCAGTATTTT,CASSREHSGTDTQYF
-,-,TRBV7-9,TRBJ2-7,TGTGCCAGCACCTTCGGGGCGGCCCCCTACGAGCAGTACTTC,CASTFGAAPYEQYF
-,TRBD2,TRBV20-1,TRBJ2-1,TGCAGTGCTGAACCCCCCGGGACTAGCGGGAGGGCTGGGCAGTTCTTC,CSAEPPGTSGRAGQFF
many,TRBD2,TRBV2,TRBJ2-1,TGTGCCAGCAGTGTTTCTGGCGGGAGGGTAAATGAGCAGTTCTTC,CASSVSGGRVNEQFF
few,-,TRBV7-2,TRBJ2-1,TGTGCCAGCAGCGGCGGGACTTCTTATAATGAGCAGTTCTTC,CASSGGTSYNEQFF
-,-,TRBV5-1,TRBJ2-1,TGCGCCAGCAGCAGCGGAGGGAACCACAATGAGCAGTTCTTC,CASSSGGNHNEQFF
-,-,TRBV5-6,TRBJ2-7,TGTGCCAGCAGCTTGAGAGGCAGGGCCTACGAGCAGTACTTC,CASSLRGRAYEQYF
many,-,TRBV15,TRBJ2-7,TGTGCCACCAGCAGAGACAAGACCTACTACGAGCAGTACTTC,CATSRDKTYYEQYF
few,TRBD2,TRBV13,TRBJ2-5,TGTGCCAGCAGCCGTGCTCCGGGACTAGCGGTAGAAGAGACCCAGTACTTC,CASSRAPGLAVEETQYF
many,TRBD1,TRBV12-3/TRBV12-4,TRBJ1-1,TGTGCCAGCGGTCCAGGGGGCAGAACCTTTACTGAAGCTTTCTTT,CASGPGGRTFTEAFF
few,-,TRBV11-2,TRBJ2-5,TGTGCCAGCACCGGTAGGGAGACCCAGTACTTC,CASTGRETQYF
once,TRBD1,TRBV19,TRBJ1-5,TGTGCCAGTAGTGAACAGGGGGGGGAAAGGCCCCAGCATTTT,CASSEQGGERPQHF
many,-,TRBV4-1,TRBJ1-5,TGCGCCAGCAGCCAAGACAGGGGAGCTCAGCCCCAGCATTTT,CASSQDRGAQPQHF
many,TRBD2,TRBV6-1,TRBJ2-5,TGTGCCAGCAGGGGACTAGCGGAAGAGACCCAGTACTTC,CASRGLAEETQYF
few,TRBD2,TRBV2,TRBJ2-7,TGTGCCAGCAGTGGGGGGCTAGCGGGAGTAAGCGAGCAGTACTTC,CASSGGLAGVSEQYF
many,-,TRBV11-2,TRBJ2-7,TGTGCCAGCACCATAGGGCGGACATCCTACGAGCAGTACTTC,CASTIGRTSYEQYF
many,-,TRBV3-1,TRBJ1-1,TGTGCCAGCAGTAGAACAGAGAACCACCATGATGAAGCTTTCTTT,CASSRTENHHDEAFF
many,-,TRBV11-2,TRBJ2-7,TGTGCCAGCAGGACGGGACCGAGCTCCTACGAGCAGTACTTC,CASRTGPSSYEQYF
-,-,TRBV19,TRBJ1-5,TGTGCCAGTAGTATGGCCCCAGGGCTCAACAATCAGCCCCAGCATTTT,CASSMAPGLNNQPQHF